This T cell receptor (beta chain) is drawn from a study of CD8 T cells in ankylosing spondylitis (dated by TCRdb to 2016 to 2017). About the investigation overall: The study set out to find disease-linked TCR variants by profiling T cell receptor beta repertoires in ankylosing spondylitis patients and healthy donors. Peripheral blood was sampled, and synovial fluid was additionally collected from ankylosing spondylitis patients. The full study cohort comprised 25 ankylosing spondylitis patients and 85 to 120 healthy donors.

What the study reported, not specific to this receptor: Some of the motif variants had been reported before in the synovial fluid and blood of reactive arthritis patients, a finding that suggests common disease-initiation mechanisms. In peripheral blood, the disease-linked clones were found at relatively low frequencies and had a CD8+ phenotype. Blood from ankylosing spondylitis patients appeared to be characterized by a TCR beta motif composed of several highly homologous amino acid variants. The disease-linked clones were reported as significantly enriched in matched synovial fluid samples from ankylosing spondylitis patients.

Ends trimmed: V by 5 bases, J by 1 base; bases unmatched to a gene: 7. The CDR3, from cysteine to phenylalanine, totals 16 residues. The read is trimmed to its CDR3 DNA, 48 bases read in frame from base 1. Sequences SEHNR (CDR1) and FQNEAQ (CDR2) are obtained from the germline V gene (reference sequence). This clonotype has a handful of counts. Its antigen is not yet known. No much larger clone is present one base from it, and per-base qualities are unavailable. The sample was run on an Illumina HiSeq 2500. Quantitative 5'-RACE with molecular barcodes was the method used to prepare the TCR beta libraries. Under the source paper's analysis protocol: Disease-linked TCR variants were identified with a new computational method built on a probabilistic model of VDJ rearrangement. The public sequencing data were trimmed at Q25 with fastp and processed into clonotypes with MiXCR by TCRdb, which kept only in-frame beta chains. A single entry per CDR3 protein holds the most common genes and DNA from its merged rows. In this record, the V and J calls reflect TCRdb's handling and not the investigators' own analysis. This sample is represented by under 450,000 distinct CDR3 sequences; more than 20% of them were singletons. The biggest ten clones account for under 15% of the sample.

The sample comprised blood, either unsorted or a sorted T cell fraction (not recorded which). The receptor comes from a male donor with ankylosing spondylitis or in good health (not recorded which). This sequence uses TRBV7-9 and TRBJ2-1, with 8 junctional bases fitting TRBD1. CDR3 protein: CASSLPGQESYNEQFF. The bases are TGTGCCAGCAGCCTCCCGGGACAGGAATCCTACAATGAGCAGTTCTTC.